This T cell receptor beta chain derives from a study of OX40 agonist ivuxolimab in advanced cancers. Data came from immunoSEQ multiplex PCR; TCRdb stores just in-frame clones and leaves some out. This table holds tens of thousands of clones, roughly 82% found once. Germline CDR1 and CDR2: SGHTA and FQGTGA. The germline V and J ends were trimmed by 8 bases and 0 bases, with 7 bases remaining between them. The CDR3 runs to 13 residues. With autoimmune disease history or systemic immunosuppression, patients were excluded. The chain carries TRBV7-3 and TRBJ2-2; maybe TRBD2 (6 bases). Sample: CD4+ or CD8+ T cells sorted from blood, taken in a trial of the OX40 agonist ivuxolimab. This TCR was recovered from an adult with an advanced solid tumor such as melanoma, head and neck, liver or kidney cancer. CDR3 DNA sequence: TGTGCCAGCGGGGGGACGAACACCGGGGAGCTGTTTTTT. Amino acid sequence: CASGGTNTGELFF.